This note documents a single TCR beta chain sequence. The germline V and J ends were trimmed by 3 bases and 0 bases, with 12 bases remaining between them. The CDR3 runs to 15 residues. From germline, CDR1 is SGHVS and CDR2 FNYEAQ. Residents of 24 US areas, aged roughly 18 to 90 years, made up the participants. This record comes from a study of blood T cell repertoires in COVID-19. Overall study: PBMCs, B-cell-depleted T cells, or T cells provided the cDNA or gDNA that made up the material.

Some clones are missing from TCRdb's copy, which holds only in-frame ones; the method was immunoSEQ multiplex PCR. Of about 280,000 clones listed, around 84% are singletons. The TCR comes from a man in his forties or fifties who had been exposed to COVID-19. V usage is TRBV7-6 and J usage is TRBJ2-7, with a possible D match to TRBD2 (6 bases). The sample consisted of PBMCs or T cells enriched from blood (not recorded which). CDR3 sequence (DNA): TGTGCCAGCAGCTTGGAGGGGACTCCCTCCTACGAGCAGTACTTC. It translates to CASSLEGTPSYEQYF.